These 9 T cell receptor beta chains were all obtained from the same sample, sequenced in a study of cytomegalovirus exposure and HLA in healthy donors. The study ran its PCR with 60 Vbeta and 13 Jbeta primers. The data were produced by immunoSEQ multiplex PCR, yet TCRdb's version contains in-frame clones alone and is incomplete. The sample records about 170,000 clones, around 79% being singletons. The sequencing sample was made of PBMCs. The origin of the receptors is a woman between 45 and 60 years old in good health and CMV-seropositive.

The chain employs TRBV4-1 and TRBJ2-7; 12 nucleotides match TRBD1. Trimming took 3 bases from V and 7 from J; bases not matched to a gene: 4. CDR1 is MGHRA, CDR2 YSYEKL, per germline. The CDR3 has 14 amino acids. The CDR3 protein is CASSQGQGAGEQYF. The CDR3 nucleotides read TGCGCCAGCAGCCAGGGACAGGGGGCGGGTGAGCAGTACTTC.

The rearrangement uses TRBV5-1 and TRBJ2-7, with D possibly matching TRBD2 (7 bases). The germline gives CDR1 SGHRS, CDR2 YFSETQ. There are 14 residues in the CDR3. Trimming took off 2 bases at V and 6 bases at J, with 15 bases between the two ends. As DNA, the CDR3 is TGCGCCAGCAGCTTCTCTCTCGGGGGGCTCGAGCAGTACTTC. It is translated as CASSFSLGGLEQYF.

The J gene is TRBJ2-7, the V gene TRBV4-1, with 8 bases identical to TRBD2. In germline, CDR1 is MGHRA, CDR2 YSYEKL. J gave up 3 bases and V 3 bases, and 13 bases lay outside the gene matches. This CDR3 spans 17 amino acids. The CDR3 bases are TGCGCCAGCAGCCATAATGAAAAGGGTAGCGGGGACTACGAGCAGTACTTC. Translation: CASSHNEKGSGDYEQYF.

This chain links TRBV5-4 with TRBJ2-1; TRBD2 matches 7 bases. The CDR3 runs to 15 residues. Germline CDR1 reads SGHNT; CDR2 reads YYREEE (reference sequence). V shed 7 bases, J shed 4 bases, and the junction held 11 bases outside the gene matches. CDR3 loop: CASQGGASGYNEQFF. In nucleotides, the CDR3 is TGTGCCAGCCAAGGAGGAGCTAGCGGATACAATGAGCAGTTCTTC.

This chain links TRBV6-1 with TRBJ2-7, with no clear D. The germline V and J ends were trimmed by 6 bases and 0 bases, with 12 bases remaining between them. The CDR3 runs 14 residues. CDR1 is MNHNS, CDR2 SASEGT, per germline. The CDR3 loop reads CASSPILSSYEQYF. In DNA, the CDR3 is TGTGCCAGCAGCCCCATTCTAAGCTCCTACGAGCAGTACTTC.

The genes are TRBV11-2 and TRBJ1-5, with TRBD1 identical over 9 bases. The germline gives CDR1 SGHAT, CDR2 FQNNGV. V dropped 1 base and J dropped 3; count of bases not matched to a gene: 7. The CDR3 runs 17 residues. Here the CDR3 DNA reads TGTGCCAGCAGCTTAGGTCCCGGGACAGGGATCAATCAGCCCCAGCATTTT. Its protein is CASSLGPGTGINQPQHF.

This clone showed up just a few times. The chain combines TRBV27 with TRBJ2-6, with D possibly matching TRBD1 (6 bases). The CDR3 spans 15 residues. CDR1 is MNHEY, CDR2 SMNVEV, per germline (reference sequence). The ends were cut back, 6 bases at V and 2 bases at J, with 11 bases in the middle. CDR3 nucleotides: TGTGCCAGCAGCCAGGGGCTCCCTGGGGCCAACGTCCTGACTTTC. It translates to CASSQGLPGANVLTF.

The rearrangement links TRBV9 to TRBJ2-3; D possibly corresponds to TRBD2 (6 bases). V gave up 5 bases and J gave up 6 bases, with 10 bases separating them. CDR1 SGDLS and CDR2 YYNGEE come from the germline V gene. The CDR3 runs to 12 residues. The CDR3: CASRGSGDTQYF. The CDR3 DNA reads TGTGCCAGCAGGGGGAGCGGGGATACGCAGTATTTT.

The V and J genes are TRBV2 and TRBJ2-2; no clear D gene. The CDR3 sequence is 13 residues long. Germline CDR1 is SNHLY and CDR2 is FYNNEI. Trimming left V 10 bases short and J 2 bases short, with 11 bases between. As DNA, the CDR3 is TGTGCCAAGACAAGAACAAACACCGGGGAGCTGTTTTTT. It encodes CAKTRTNTGELFF. Full variable domain (missing parts from reference TRBV2 and TRBJ2-2): EPEVTQTPSHQVTQMGQEVILRCVPISNHLYFYWYRQILGQKVEFLVSFYNNEISEKSEIFDDQFSVERPDGSNFTLKIRSTKLEDSAMYFCAKTRTNTGELFFGEGSRLTVL.